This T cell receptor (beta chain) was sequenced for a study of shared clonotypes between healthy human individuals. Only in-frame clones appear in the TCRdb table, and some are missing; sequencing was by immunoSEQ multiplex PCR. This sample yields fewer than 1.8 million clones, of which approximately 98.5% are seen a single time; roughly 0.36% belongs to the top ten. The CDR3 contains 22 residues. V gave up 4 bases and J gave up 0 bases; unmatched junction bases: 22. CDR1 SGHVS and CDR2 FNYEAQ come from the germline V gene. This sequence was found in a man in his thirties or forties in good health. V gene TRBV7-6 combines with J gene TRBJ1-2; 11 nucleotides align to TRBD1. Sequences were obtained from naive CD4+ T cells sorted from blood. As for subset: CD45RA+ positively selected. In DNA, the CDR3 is TGTGCCAGCAGCTCAAAGGGCGGACAGGGGGCAACCACTCACTCTACTAACTATGGCTACACCTTC. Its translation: CASSSKGGQGATTHSTNYGYTF. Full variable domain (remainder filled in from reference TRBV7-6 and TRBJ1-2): GAGVSQSPRYKVTKRGQDVALRCDPISGHVSLYWYRQALGQGPEFLTYFNYEAQQDKSGLPNDRFSAERPEGSISTLTIQRTEQRDSAMYRCASSSKGGQGATTHSTNYGYTFGSGTRLTVV.